This T cell receptor beta chain was documented in a study of T-cell reconstitution after alpha-beta-depleted transplantation in children. General study results and limits: Hyperexpanded clones declined; after one year, newly produced T cells mostly supplied diversity. Alpha-beta T cells about two months after transplant reportedly derived from several hundred expanded graft clones. Surviving recipient T cells and thymic progenitors underlay high day-60 TCRbeta diversity in some patients.

The authors prepared the TCRbeta library with unique molecular identifiers. From the PCR reads, TCRdb called clonotypes with MiXCR, one entry per CDR3 protein. Of fewer than 700,000 distinct CDR3 sequences in the sample, 20% to 25% were seen once. Germline CDR1 is SEHNR and CDR2 is FQNEAQ (reference sequence). V was pared by 5 bases and J by 2 bases, with 17 bases between. This CDR3 spans 16 amino acids. Many counts were recorded for this clonotype. Its antigen remains unidentified. The specimen comprised PBMCs, mostly from graft donor cells, sampled 360 days after TCRalphabeta/CD19-depleted stem cell transplant. The TCR was taken from a boy in the first two years of life who had a stem cell transplant for acute myeloid leukemia, so the T cells may come from the graft donor. The V and J genes are TRBV7-9 and TRBJ2-3; the D is unclear. The CDR3 sequence is CASSLLEGMDTDTQYF. CDR3 DNA sequence: TGTGCCAGCAGCCTTCTGGAAGGGATGGACACAGATACGCAGTATTTT.